What follows are 21 T cell receptor beta chains derived from one specimen sequenced in a study of control samples from healthy donors and cancer patients. Here immunoSEQ multiplex PCR was the method, and the copy in TCRdb shows in-frame clones only, minus some. The profile covers under 95,000 clones, with approximately 90% appearing a single time and roughly 0.9% taken by the ten largest. The sequencing sample was made of blood. The receptors originated from a woman in her twenties or thirties in good health.

The rearrangement uses TRBV28 and TRBJ1-3; D is uncertain. The germline V gene has CDR1 MDHEN and CDR2 SYDVKM. Trimming removed 5 bases at V and 4 bases at J, with 12 bases between. The CDR3 totals 14 residues. For the CDR3, the DNA is TGTGCCAGCAGTCCACAGTGGGGAGGAAACACCATATATTTT. Residues: CASSPQWGGNTIYF.

This clone was seen only a few times. The gene calls are TRBV2 and TRBJ1-3; D call uncertain. CDR1 is SNHLY, CDR2 FYNNEI, per germline. The CDR3 sequence is 14 residues long. V lost 9 bases and J 0 bases, leaving 12 bases between the germline ends. CDR3 in DNA: TGTGCCAGAGCTTTGACGACCTCTGGAAACACCATATATTTT. Translated: CARALTTSGNTIYF.

The gene calls are TRBV28 and TRBJ2-7; 7 bases line up with TRBD1. This CDR3 is built from 17 residues. V shed 4 bases and J 0 bases; nucleotides not matched to a gene: 12. CDR1 and CDR2 from the germline V gene are MDHEN and SYDVKM. The CDR3 bases are TGTGCCAGCAGTTCGATTTTTGGGACAGACAGCTCCTACGAGCAGTACTTC. Its translation: CASSSIFGTDSSYEQYF. Drawing the rest from reference TRBV28 and TRBJ2-7, the complete variable domain is DVKVTQSSRYLVKRTGEKVFLECVQDMDHENMFWYRQDPGLGLRLIYFSYDVKMKEKGDIPEGYSVSREKKERFSLILESASTNQTSMYLCASSSIFGTDSSYEQYFGPGTRLTVT.

V gene TRBV19 combines with J gene TRBJ1-5; tentatively, D is TRBD1 (6 bases). Trimming cost V 10 bases and J 0 bases, with 16 bases left between them. Germline assignment: CDR1 LNHDA and CDR2 SQIVND (reference sequence). The length of the CDR3 is 15 residues. The chain's CDR3 is CATRWDIYSNQPQHF. The CDR3 region has the DNA TGTGCCACCAGATGGGACATTTATAGCAATCAGCCCCAGCATTTT.

This clone came up once. The chain has TRBV7-8 and TRBJ2-7; no reliable D call. The germline V gene encodes CDR1 SGHVS and CDR2 FQNEAQ. The V end lost 4 bases, the J end lost 2 bases, and 15 bases lay between the germline ends. The CDR3 is made up of 15 amino acids. As DNA, the CDR3 is TGTGCCAGCAGCTCTCTGAGAGCGCCTACCTACGAGCAGTACTTC. Encoded protein: CASSSLRAPTYEQYF.

The J gene is TRBJ2-1, the V gene TRBV7-2; tentatively, D is TRBD2 (6 bases). V lost 4 bases and J 5 bases, leaving 18 bases between the germline ends. The CDR3 is 16 amino acids. Germline V gives CDR1 SGHTA, CDR2 FQGNSA. DNA of the CDR3: TGTGCCAGCAGCTCTGGGGCGGGGCGTCGCAACAATGAGCAGTTCTTC. The encoded protein is CASSSGAGRRNNEQFF.

V gene TRBV10-3 combines with J gene TRBJ1-3; perhaps TRBD1 as D (5 bases). The CDR3 loop spans 15 amino acids. Trimming took off 1 base at V and 0 bases at J, with 7 bases between the two ends. Looked up from germline, CDR1 is ENHRY and CDR2 is SYGVKD. The CDR3 loop reads CAISEWGSSGNTIYF. CDR3 nucleotides: TGTGCCATCAGTGAGTGGGGGAGCTCTGGAAACACCATATATTTT.

V is TRBV5-6 and J is TRBJ2-4; no firm D call. This CDR3 is 16 amino acids long. The germline V gene has CDR1 SGHDT and CDR2 YYEEEE. V was shortened by 3 bases and J by 0 bases, with 13 bases between the two germline ends. CDR3 residues: CASSYGPILAKNIQYF. In DNA, the CDR3 is TGTGCCAGCAGCTACGGACCCATTCTAGCCAAAAACATTCAGTACTTC.

The CDR3: CASSLSENTEAFF. CDR3 bases: TGTGCCAGCAGCCTCTCCGAAAACACTGAAGCTTTCTTT. The J gene is TRBJ1-1, the V gene TRBV5-4, with unresolved D. The V end was cut by 4 bases, the J end by 2 bases, with 9 bases between. This CDR3 contains 13 residues. Looked up from germline, CDR1 is SGHNT and CDR2 is YYREEE (reference sequence).

The chain employs TRBV2 and TRBJ2-5; D may match TRBD1 or TRBD2 (5 bases each). CDR1 SNHLY and CDR2 FYNNEI come from the germline V gene. This CDR3 has 15 amino acids. V was cut by 2 bases and J by 4 bases, with 14 bases left in between. The CDR3 sequence is CASSEMGDRRETQYF. The DNA for the CDR3 is TGTGCCAGCAGTGAAATGGGGGATCGGCGAGAGACCCAGTACTTC.

The rearrangement links TRBV29-1 to TRBJ1-2; TRBD1 aligns across 10 bases. With V trimmed by 7 bases and J by 5 bases, 13 bases remained unmatched. The CDR3 has 15 amino acids. CDR1 SQVTM and CDR2 ANQGSEA come from the germline V gene. CDR3 coding DNA: TGCAGCGCCTCAGCCGGGACAGGGGCCAATTATGGCTACACCTTC. Protein product: CSASAGTGANYGYTF. The entire variable domain, with the rest obtained from reference TRBV29-1 and TRBJ1-2, is as follows: SAVISQKPSRDICQRGTSLTIQCQVDSQVTMMFWYRQQPGQSLTLIATANQGSEATYESGFVIDKFPISRPNLTFSTLTVSNMSPEDSSIYLCSASAGTGANYGYTFGSGTRLTVV.

V is TRBV7-3 and J is TRBJ2-1; TRBD2 matches 11 bases. This CDR3 is built from 16 residues. Trimming removed 0 bases from V and 8 bases from J; junction bases left unmatched: 6. Germline V gives CDR1 SGHTA, CDR2 FQGTGA. The CDR3: CASSLTLAGGGDEQFF. As DNA, the CDR3 is TGTGCCAGCAGCTTAACGCTAGCGGGGGGCGGTGATGAGCAGTTCTTC.

The chain couples TRBV2 to TRBJ2-7; 7 nucleotides match TRBD1. The germline gives CDR1 SNHLY, CDR2 FYNNEI. The CDR3 contains 18 residues. Losses at the gene ends were 6 bases for V and 2 bases for J; bases not matched to a gene: 19. The CDR3 spells CASSHPGQPAIGTYEQYF. DNA of the CDR3: TGTGCCAGCAGCCATCCGGGACAGCCTGCAATTGGAACCTACGAGCAGTACTTC.

The chain employs TRBV2 and TRBJ1-5, with a weak D call TRBD1 (6 bases). V was clipped by 6 bases and J by 3 bases, with 18 bases between them. The CDR3 has 16 amino acids. The germline V gene has CDR1 SNHLY and CDR2 FYNNEI. CDR3 in DNA: TGTGCCAGCAGGGCGTCGGACAGAACTGCCAATCAGCCCCAGCATTTT. Encoded protein: CASRASDRTANQPQHF.

On this clone: A read error may account for a junction end that differs from germline. The chain is built from TRBV2 and TRBJ2-2; D not certain. This CDR3 region has 15 residues. CDR1 and CDR2 from the germline V gene are SNHLY and FYNNEI. The CDR3 reads CASREGSANTGELFF. In DNA, the CDR3 is TGTGCCAGCAGAGAAGGTTCCGCGAACACCGGGGAGCTGTTTTTT.

This chain joins TRBV6-6 and TRBJ1-4, with D possibly TRBD1 on 6 matching bases. Trimming removed 4 bases at V and 15 bases at J, with 15 bases between. This CDR3 is 12 amino acids long. Per germline, CDR1 MNHNY and CDR2 SVGAGI (reference sequence). The CDR3 sequence is CASSLTPGTLFF. The DNA of the CDR3 is TGTGCCAGCAGTTTAACTCCCGGGACATTGTTTTTT.

This rearrangement joins TRBV12-3 or TRBV12-4 to TRBJ1-2, with D perhaps TRBD1 (5 bases). V shed 4 bases and J shed 3 bases, with 9 bases lying between them. The CDR3 length is 13 residues. CDR3 in DNA: TGTGCCAGCAGTTCGGGCAGGGACTATGGCTACACCTTC. Amino acids: CASSSGRDYGYTF.

This chain joins TRBV3-1 (or the pseudogene TRBV3-2) and TRBJ1-3; D may be TRBD1 (5 bases). The CDR3 length is 17 residues. CDR1 is LGHDT and CDR2 is YNNKEL in the germline V gene (reference sequence). Trimming removed 3 bases at V and 0 bases at J, with 15 bases between. Written as DNA, the CDR3 is TGTGCCAGCAGCCAGGGGCAGGGTGCATTCTCTGGAAACACCATATATTTT. It is translated as CASSQGQGAFSGNTIYF.

This clone has just one count. This rearrangement joins TRBV11-2 to TRBJ2-4, with TRBD2 identical over 7 bases. Germline V gene lookup returns CDR1 SGHAT and CDR2 FQNNGV. Germline trimming cut 3 bases from V and 8 bases from J; bases unmatched to any gene: 4. The CDR3 spans 13 residues. The chain's CDR3 is CASSFGGRDIQYF. The CDR3 DNA reads TGTGCCAGCAGCTTCGGCGGGAGAGACATTCAGTACTTC.

This chain connects TRBV28 to TRBJ2-1; TRBD1 or TRBD2 may be the D gene (6 bases each). The CDR3 length is 17 residues. Trimming removed 8 bases at V and 3 bases at J, with 23 bases between. Germline CDR1 is MDHEN and CDR2 is SYDVKM. The CDR3 sequence is CASPPRGPWNFYNEQFF. The CDR3 DNA reads TGTGCCAGCCCCCCCCGGGGGCCATGGAATTTCTACAATGAGCAGTTCTTC.

The V call is TRBV5-1, the J call TRBJ2-2, with no clear D. This CDR3 contains 14 residues. Trimming took 0 bases from V and 0 from J, leaving 3 bases between them. CDR1 and CDR2 from the germline V gene are SGHRS and YFSETQ. The CDR3 is CASSLETNTGELFF. Here the CDR3 DNA reads TGCGCCAGCAGCTTGGAAACGAACACCGGGGAGCTGTTTTTT.